Each of the 9 T cell receptor beta chains below was sequenced from the same sample in a study of a mutant IDH1 vaccine in newly diagnosed glioma (dated by TCRdb to about 2021). Per the publication, the time point label means: week 35, safety follow-up. A 20-mer mutant IDH1 peptide at 300 micrograms in Montanide made up each vaccine dose, which was injected subcutaneously together with topical imiquimod. What these receptors recognize is not known. The library was generated by the immunoSEQ multiplex PCR assay. What TCRdb holds here is the immuneACCESS table cut down to in-frame rearrangements. Part of the clones is not present; checked against another copy, under half of the missing clones reflect an unresolved V gene, and the others are unexplained. The sample records just over 65,000 clones, 84% of which are singletons. The ten largest clonotypes hold approximately 12% of the sample. The source material was PBMCs, sampled from a glioma patient whose treatment included an IDH1 peptide vaccine. The receptors stem from a man aged 18 to 29 with glioma.

As regards this clone: The identical CDR3 is also encoded by other nucleotide sequences in the sample. J is TRBJ1-5 and V is TRBV19, with TRBD1 matching over 7 bases. The CDR3 sequence is 14 residues long. Germline values: CDR1 LNHDA, CDR2 SQIVND (reference sequence). Trimming cost V 5 bases and J 2 bases; bases outside gene matches: 3. The CDR3 bases are TGTGCCAGTAGTTGGCAGGGGGGCAATCAGCCCCAGCATTTT. It is translated as CASSWQGGNQPQHF.

The chain combines TRBV7-9 with TRBJ1-2; D call uncertain. V shed 1 base and J shed 5 bases, with 11 bases lying between them. Looked up from germline, CDR1 is SEHNR and CDR2 is FQNEAQ (reference sequence). This CDR3 region has 14 residues. The CDR3 DNA is TGTGCCAGCAGCTTAGGGGTCGCTGGTTATGGCTACACCTTC. It translates to CASSLGVAGYGYTF.

The chain is built from TRBV19 and TRBJ1-2, with D tentatively TRBD1 (6 bases). V lost 1 base and J 7 bases, leaving 16 bases between the germline ends. The V gene's germline CDR1 is LNHDA and CDR2 SQIVND (reference sequence). This CDR3 comprises 15 residues. The CDR3 loop reads CASSIGGHTLSGYTF. DNA for the CDR3: TGTGCCAGTAGTATAGGGGGACATACCCTCTCTGGCTACACCTTC.

This clone was picked up one time. This CDR3 is CATSRDGWGFLSYEQYF. The CDR3 nucleotides are TGTGCCACCAGCAGAGATGGGTGGGGCTTCCTCTCCTACGAGCAGTACTTC. The chain has TRBV15 and TRBJ2-7; D is perhaps TRBD1 (5 bases). Deletions cut 0 bases from V and 0 bases from J, with 15 bases between. This CDR3 contains 17 residues. In germline, CDR1 is LNHNV, CDR2 YYDKDF (reference sequence).

This clone was seen a few times. The rearrangement joins TRBV5-6 to TRBJ1-4; no clear D. The CDR3 runs 16 residues. Germline V gene lookup returns CDR1 SGHDT and CDR2 YYEEEE. The V gene lost 4 bases and the J gene lost 7 bases, with 20 bases spanning the gap. CDR3 residues: CASSRITARMSEKLFF. CDR3 DNA sequence: TGTGCCAGCAGCCGTATCACTGCTCGGATGAGTGAAAAACTGTTTTTT.

This clone was found once. This chain joins TRBV9 and TRBJ1-2; 10 positions agree with TRBD1. This CDR3 contains 15 residues. The trim removed 3 bases at V and 6 bases at J, leaving 8 bases unmatched. CDR1 and CDR2 from the germline V gene are SGDLS and YYNGEE. CDR3 sequence reads: CASSGQGAAVNGYTF. The CDR3 region has the DNA TGTGCCAGCAGCGGACAGGGGGCGGCAGTTAATGGCTACACCTTC.

The rearrangement uses TRBV7-6 and TRBJ1-1, with a tentative D call TRBD1 (6 bases). Trimming shortened V by 0 bases and J by 3 bases, and 14 bases separated the two germline ends. Germline lookup yields CDR1 SGHVS and CDR2 FNYEAQ. The CDR3 runs 16 residues. In DNA form, the CDR3 reads TGTGCCAGCAGCTTAGCGGGGGCAGGGATGGACACTGAAGCTTTCTTT. This codes for CASSLAGAGMDTEAFF. Based on the CDR3 plus reference TRBV7-6 and TRBJ1-1, the full variable domain is GAGVSQSPRYKVTKRGQDVALRCDPISGHVSLYWYRQALGQGPEFLTYFNYEAQQDKSGLPNDRFSAERPEGSISTLTIQRTEQRDSAMYRCASSLAGAGMDTEAFFGQGTRLTVV.

About this clone itself: This likely comes from a read error, as the CDR3 has no conserved phenylalanine or tryptophan at its end. The J gene is TRBJ2-7, the V gene TRBV25-1, with 8 bases aligning to TRBD1. The V segment lost 4 bases and the J segment 4 bases; nucleotides outside the gene matches: 0. The CDR3 contains 12 residues. Looked up from germline, CDR1 is MGHDK and CDR2 is SYGVNS. The CDR3 reads CASSGQGYEQYL. Here the CDR3 DNA reads TGTGCCAGCAGTGGACAGGGGTACGAGCAGTACCTC.

This chain connects TRBV27 to TRBJ2-7; no definite D call. V shed 3 bases and J shed 2 bases, with 8 bases lying between them. Germline assignment: CDR1 MNHEY and CDR2 SMNVEV (reference sequence). The length of the CDR3 is 13 residues. In DNA, the CDR3 is TGTGCCAGCAGTTTGGGCCCGGCCTACGAGCAGTACTTC. Translated, it gives CASSLGPAYEQYF.